Within the sample, the clone carrying this TCR beta chain is medium-sized. What it binds is not known. Since the library was made to target alpha chains, this beta chain is a stray read and its abundance is not meaningful. V was clipped by 5 bases and J by 0 bases; unmatched bases: 11. Germline assignment: CDR1 SGHAT and CDR2 FQDESV (reference sequence). This CDR3 comprises 17 residues. The sample belongs to a study of spatial heterogeneity in lung cancer. Turning to the study itself: Within tumor regions, the number of TCR transcripts tracked closely with a T cell module score obtained from matched bulk RNA-seq. Study-level findings and limits: Estimation of coverage gave values of approximately 6.8% for alpha and around 14% for beta chains in tumor T cells. One measure, the expanded intratumoral alpha and beta TCR count, tracked tumor mutation counts.

Time point specified: sample taken at primary tumor resection. Sequencing covered unsorted whole RNA taken from tumor, nontumor lung or frozen PBMC. TCRdb recomputed calls from the 5' RACE reads with MiXCR, one row per CDR3 protein. Among roughly 4,400 distinct CDR3 sequences listed, approximately 13% were seen once. This material consisted of lung tumor tissue, taken at surgery. The chain recombines TRBV11-1 with TRBJ2-5, with 8 positions matching TRBD2. This receptor was identified in a male donor with early-stage non-small cell lung cancer. This chain's CDR3 is CASSTGSRGRNQETQYF. The CDR3 DNA reads TGTGCCAGCAGCACTGGCAGCCGCGGGAGGAACCAAGAGACCCAGTACTTC.